This T cell receptor beta chain was obtained from a study of post-analysis software for immune sequencing data (dated by TCRdb to between 2015 and 2016). Looking at the study overall: Disease courses on record covered relapsing-remitting, secondary progressive and progressive-relapsing multiple sclerosis, though some patients had no subtype annotation. Patient repertoires were compared against around twelve previously published healthy control repertoires from donors aged about 6 to 26 years. A subset of samples was prepared in parallel using single-end sample barcoding, then pooled and co-amplified after Illumina adapter ligation. General findings and caveats noted by the study authors: Strong co-clustering of samples prepared in the same batch was shown by direct clustering with F measure, prompting a batch-effect correction. Significantly higher frequencies in patients than in controls were found for roughly 5 TRBV segments, including TRBV5-6, TRBV5-1 and TRBV20-1. Normalized Chao1 diversity was significantly lower in multiple sclerosis patients than controls, suggesting substantial peripheral T-cell clonal expansion. The control group was slightly older than the multiple sclerosis patient group.

Libraries were prepared through PCR. The sample was run on an Illumina HiSeq 2500. Unique molecular identifiers were incorporated into TCR beta cDNA libraries to reduce PCR and sequencing biases. Every 1 to 10 million input T cells yielded about 500,000 cDNA molecules, meaning each molecule approximated one T cell. The patient libraries were prepared and sequenced with the same protocol used for the earlier healthy control dataset. Samples belonging to the same batch were prepared together, multiplexed and sequenced on a shared HiSeq lane. The paper's data handling went like this. Raw barcoded reads were processed with MIGEC, discarding single-read molecular identifier groups before consensus assembly and CDR3 extraction. VDJtools was used for post-analysis of the clonotype tables, and diversity was normalized by down-sampling every dataset to the size of the smallest sample. Repertoire overlap clustering matched CDR3 amino acid but not nucleotide sequences to correct batch-related cross-sample contamination. TCRdb reworked the public reads: Q25 trimming with fastp, MiXCR clone assembly, productive beta chains retained. Rows with a matching CDR3 protein are joined into one entry that keeps the most common DNA and genes. Clone size and V and J calls follow TCRdb, not the original study. This sample has over 150,000 distinct CDR3 sequences in its table, and roughly 30% of those were observed once. Roughly 1.6% of the sample is held by the ten biggest clonotypes.

Sequences MDHEN (CDR1) and SYDVKM (CDR2) are obtained from the germline V gene. The CDR3 runs 19 amino acids, cysteine and phenylalanine included. Only the CDR3 DNA is retained, 57 bases long and in frame from the first base. The junction shows trimming of 7 bases on V and 0 bases on J, and the gene matches do not reach 16 bases of it. To demonstrate the VDJtools post-analysis software, the study profiled TCR beta repertoires from the peripheral blood of 10 to 15 young patients with multiple sclerosis. The patients with multiple sclerosis were children and adolescents between roughly 6 and 17 years of age. With regard to this clonotype: It has no known antigen specificity. One base away there is no much larger clone; base qualities are not given.

The V and J genes are TRBV28 and TRBJ2-1; the junction holds 9 bases that match TRBD2. This receptor was taken from a girl between 5 and 17 years old with multiple sclerosis. Sequencing was carried out using blood. For the CDR3, the sequence is CASIPLRASGIGSYNEQFF. The DNA reads as follows: TGTGCCAGCATCCCCCTAAGGGCTAGCGGGATAGGCTCCTACAATGAGCAGTTCTTC.